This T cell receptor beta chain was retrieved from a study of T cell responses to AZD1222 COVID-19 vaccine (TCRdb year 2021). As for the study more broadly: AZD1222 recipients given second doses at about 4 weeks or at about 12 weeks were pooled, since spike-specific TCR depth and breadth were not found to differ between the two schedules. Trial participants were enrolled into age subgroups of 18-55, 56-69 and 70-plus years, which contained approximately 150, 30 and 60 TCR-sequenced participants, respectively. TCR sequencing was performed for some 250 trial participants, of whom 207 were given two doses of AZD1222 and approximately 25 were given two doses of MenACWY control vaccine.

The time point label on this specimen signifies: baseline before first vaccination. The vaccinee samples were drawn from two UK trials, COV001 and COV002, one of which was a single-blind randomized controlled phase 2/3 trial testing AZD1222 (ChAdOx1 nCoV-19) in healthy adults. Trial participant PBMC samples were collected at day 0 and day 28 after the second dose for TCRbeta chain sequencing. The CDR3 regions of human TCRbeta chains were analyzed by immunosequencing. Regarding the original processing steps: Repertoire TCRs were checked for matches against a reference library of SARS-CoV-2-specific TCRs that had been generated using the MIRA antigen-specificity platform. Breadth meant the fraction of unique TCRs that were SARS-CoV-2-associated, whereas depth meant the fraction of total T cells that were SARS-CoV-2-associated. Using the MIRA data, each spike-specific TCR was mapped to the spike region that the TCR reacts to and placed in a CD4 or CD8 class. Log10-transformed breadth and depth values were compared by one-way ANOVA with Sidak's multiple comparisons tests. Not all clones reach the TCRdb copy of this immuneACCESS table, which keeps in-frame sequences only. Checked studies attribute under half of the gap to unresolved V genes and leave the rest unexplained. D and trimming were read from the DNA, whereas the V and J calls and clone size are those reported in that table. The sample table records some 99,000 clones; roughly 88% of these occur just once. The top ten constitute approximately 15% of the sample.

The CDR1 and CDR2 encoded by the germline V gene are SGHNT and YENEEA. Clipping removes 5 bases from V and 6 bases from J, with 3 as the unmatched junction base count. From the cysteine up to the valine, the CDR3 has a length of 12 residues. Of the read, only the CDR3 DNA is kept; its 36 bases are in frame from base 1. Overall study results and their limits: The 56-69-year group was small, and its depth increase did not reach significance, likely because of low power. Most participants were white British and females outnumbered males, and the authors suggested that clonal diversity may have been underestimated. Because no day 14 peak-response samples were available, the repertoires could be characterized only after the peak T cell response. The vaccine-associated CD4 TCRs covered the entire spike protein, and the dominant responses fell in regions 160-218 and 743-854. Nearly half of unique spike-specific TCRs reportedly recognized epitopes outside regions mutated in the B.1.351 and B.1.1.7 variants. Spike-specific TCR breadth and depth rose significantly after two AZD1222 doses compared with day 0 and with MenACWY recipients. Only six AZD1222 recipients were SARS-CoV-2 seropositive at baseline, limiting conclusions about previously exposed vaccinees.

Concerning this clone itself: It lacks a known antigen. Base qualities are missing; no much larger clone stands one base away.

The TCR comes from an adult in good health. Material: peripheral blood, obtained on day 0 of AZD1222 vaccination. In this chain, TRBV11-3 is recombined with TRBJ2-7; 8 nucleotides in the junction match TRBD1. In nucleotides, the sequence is TGTGCCAGCAGCACAGGGGGGCGCGAGCAGTACGTC. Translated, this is CASSTGGREQYV.